These 8 T cell receptor beta chains were all obtained from the same sample, sequenced in a study of cytomegalovirus exposure and HLA in healthy donors. The data were produced by immunoSEQ multiplex PCR, yet TCRdb's version contains in-frame clones alone and is incomplete. The sample lists 200,000 or so clones; 70% to 85% were seen once. Sequenced: PBMCs. The receptors were sampled from a woman between 25 and 40 years old in good health and CMV-seropositive.

The chain has TRBV19 and TRBJ1-2, with 7 bases that match TRBD1. This CDR3 spans 14 amino acids. V lost 3 bases to trimming and J lost 2 bases; unmatched junction nucleotides: 3. The germline V gene encodes CDR1 LNHDA and CDR2 SQIVND (reference sequence). The CDR3 is CASSIPGQNYGYTF. DNA of the CDR3: TGTGCCAGTAGTATCCCGGGACAGAACTATGGCTACACCTTC.

Worth noting for this clone: The same CDR3 is also encoded by other DNA sequences in this sample. The chain couples TRBV30 to TRBJ1-5; D call uncertain. The CDR3 consists of 12 residues. The germline CDR1 and CDR2 sequences are GTSNPN and SVGIG (reference sequence). With 3 bases removed from V and 0 bases from J, the gap between germline ends came to 3 bases. The CDR3 sequence: CAWSYSNQPQHF. The CDR3 bases are TGTGCCTGGAGCTATAGCAATCAGCCCCAGCATTTT.

The rearrangement joins TRBV28 to TRBJ2-3, with D possibly TRBD1 on 6 matching bases. V lost 3 bases and J lost 2, with 18 bases in between. Germline assignment: CDR1 MDHEN and CDR2 SYDVKM. The CDR3 sequence is 17 residues long. Here the CDR3 reads CASSFRYMDRDTDTQYF. The CDR3, as DNA: TGTGCCAGCAGTTTTCGTTATATGGACAGAGACACAGATACGCAGTATTTT.

The rearrangement uses TRBV28 and TRBJ2-7, with TRBD1 identical over 9 bases. Per germline, CDR1 MDHEN and CDR2 SYDVKM. The trim removed 10 bases at V and 4 bases at J, leaving 8 bases unmatched. CDR3 length: 13 residues. The CDR3 is CAIFRTGEYEQYF. In DNA form, the CDR3 reads TGTGCCATCTTCCGGACAGGGGAATACGAGCAGTACTTC.

The rearrangement uses TRBV5-6 and TRBJ2-7; 7 bases are a match to TRBD2. The germline gives CDR1 SGHDT, CDR2 YYEEEE. The CDR3 consists of 12 residues. The V and J ends lost 0 bases and 12 bases, in that order; junction bases with no gene match: 6. The CDR3 loop reads CASSLAASGWYF. The DNA of the CDR3 is TGTGCCAGCAGCTTGGCAGCTAGCGGATGGTACTTC.

The chain recombines TRBV6-5 with TRBJ2-3, with 7 bases fitting TRBD2. V gave up 10 bases and J gave up 3 bases; unmatched junction bases: 10. The CDR3 has 14 amino acids. Germline CDR1 reads MNHEY; CDR2 reads SVGAGI. In DNA form, the CDR3 reads TGTGCCACCACCACGGGGGGAGGGACAGATACGCAGTATTTT. It yields the protein CATTTGGGTDTQYF.

The chain couples TRBV7-9 to TRBJ2-1; 10 nucleotides line up with TRBD2. This CDR3 is 11 amino acids long. Losses at the gene ends were 2 bases for V and 15 bases for J; bases not matched to a gene: 1. Germline lookup yields CDR1 SEHNR and CDR2 FQNEAQ (reference sequence). In nucleotides, the CDR3 is TGTGCCAGCAGCTTAAGCGGGAGGGTGTTCTTC. It codes for CASSLSGRVFF.

The chain carries TRBV19 and TRBJ2-1, with 9 bases identical to TRBD2. V shed 3 bases and J 4 bases; nucleotides not matched to a gene: 1. The CDR3 loop spans 14 amino acids. Germline CDR1 reads LNHDA; CDR2 reads SQIVND (reference sequence). CDR3 sequence (DNA): TGTGCCAGTAGTATGCGGGAGGGATACAATGAGCAGTTCTTC. This encodes CASSMREGYNEQFF. Drawing the rest from reference TRBV19 and TRBJ2-1, the complete variable domain is DGGITQSPKYLFRKEGQNVTLSCEQNLNHDAMYWYRQDPGQGLRLIYYSQIVNDFQKGDIAEGYSVSREKKESFPLTVTSAQKNPTAFYLCASSMREGYNEQFFGPGTRLTVL.